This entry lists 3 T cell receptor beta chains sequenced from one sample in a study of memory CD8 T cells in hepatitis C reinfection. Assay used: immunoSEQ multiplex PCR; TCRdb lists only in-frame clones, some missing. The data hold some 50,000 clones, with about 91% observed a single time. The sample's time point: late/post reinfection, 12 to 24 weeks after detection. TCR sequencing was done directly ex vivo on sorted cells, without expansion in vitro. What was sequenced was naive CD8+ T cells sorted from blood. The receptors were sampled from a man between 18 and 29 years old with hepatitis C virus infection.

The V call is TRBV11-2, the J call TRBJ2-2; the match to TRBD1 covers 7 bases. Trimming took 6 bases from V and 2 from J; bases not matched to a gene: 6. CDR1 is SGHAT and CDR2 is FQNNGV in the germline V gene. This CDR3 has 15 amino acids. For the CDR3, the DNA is TGTGCCAGCAGTACAGGGGATGCCAACACCGGGGAGCTGTTTTTT. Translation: CASSTGDANTGELFF.

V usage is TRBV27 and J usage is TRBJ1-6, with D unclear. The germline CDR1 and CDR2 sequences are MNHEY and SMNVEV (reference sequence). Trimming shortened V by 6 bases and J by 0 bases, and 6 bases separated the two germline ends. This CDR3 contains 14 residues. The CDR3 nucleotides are TGTGCCAGCAGCATGAGCTCCTATAATTCACCCCTCCACTTT. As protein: CASSMSSYNSPLHF.

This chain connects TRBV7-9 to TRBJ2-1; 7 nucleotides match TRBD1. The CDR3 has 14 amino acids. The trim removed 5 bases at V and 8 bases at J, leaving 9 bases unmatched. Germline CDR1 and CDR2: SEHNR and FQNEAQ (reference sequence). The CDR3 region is CASSQTRGKDEQFF. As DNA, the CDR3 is TGTGCCAGCAGCCAGACCAGGGGGAAGGATGAGCAGTTCTTC.